This T cell receptor beta chain came from a study of PD-L1 blockade in urothelial cancer. V shed 1 base and J shed 2 bases, with 4 bases lying between them. Germline V gives CDR1 SGHNT, CDR2 YYREEE (reference sequence). The CDR3 extends over 12 amino acids. Documented time point: peripheral blood 6 weeks after treatment start. As concerns this clone: No antigen is known for it.

Produced via immunoSEQ multiplex PCR; TCRdb's table is partial and in-frame only. The profile covers tens of thousands of clones, with about 86% appearing a single time and roughly a quarter taken by the ten largest. Study findings and constraints: When pretreatment blood TCR clonality was below the median, it predicted better survival.

The sequencing here drew on PBMCs, taken around atezolizumab (anti-PD-L1) treatment. This clonotype was sampled from a man in his sixties with urothelial cancer. V usage is TRBV5-4 and J usage is TRBJ2-7; D remains ambiguous. CDR3 coding DNA: TGTGCCAGCAGCTTGCCAACCTACGAGCAGTACTTC. Amino acid sequence: CASSLPTYEQYF. Supplemented by reference TRBV5-4 and TRBJ2-7, the full variable domain reads ETGVTQSPTHLIKTRGQQVTLRCSSQSGHNTVSWYQQALGQGPQFIFQYYREEENGRGNFPPRFSGLQFPNYSSELNVNALELDDSALYLCASSLPTYEQYFGPGTRLTVT.